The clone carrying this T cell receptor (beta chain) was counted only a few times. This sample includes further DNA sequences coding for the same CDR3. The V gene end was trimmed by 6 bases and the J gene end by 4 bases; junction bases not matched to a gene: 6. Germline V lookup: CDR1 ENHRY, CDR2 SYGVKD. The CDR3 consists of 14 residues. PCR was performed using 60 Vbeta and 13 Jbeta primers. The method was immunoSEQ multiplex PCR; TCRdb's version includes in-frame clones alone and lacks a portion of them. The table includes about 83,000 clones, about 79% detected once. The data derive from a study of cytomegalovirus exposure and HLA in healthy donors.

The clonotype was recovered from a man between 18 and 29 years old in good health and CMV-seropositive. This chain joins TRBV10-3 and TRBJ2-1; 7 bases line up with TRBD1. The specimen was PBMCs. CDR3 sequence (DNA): TGTGCCATCAGCGGGACAGAGAAATACAATGAGCAGTTCTTC. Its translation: CAISGTEKYNEQFF.